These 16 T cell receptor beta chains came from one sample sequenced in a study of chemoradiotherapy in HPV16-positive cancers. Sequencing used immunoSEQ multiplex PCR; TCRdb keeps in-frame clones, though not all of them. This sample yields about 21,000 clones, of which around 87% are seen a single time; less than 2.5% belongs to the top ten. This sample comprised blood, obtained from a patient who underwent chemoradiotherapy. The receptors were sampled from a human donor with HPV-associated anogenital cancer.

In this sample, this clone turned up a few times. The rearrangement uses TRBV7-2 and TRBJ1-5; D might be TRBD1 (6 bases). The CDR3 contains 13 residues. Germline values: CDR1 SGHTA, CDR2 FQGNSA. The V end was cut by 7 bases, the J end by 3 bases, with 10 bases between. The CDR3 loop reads CASNGQFNQPQHF. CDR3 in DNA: TGTGCCAGCAACGGACAGTTCAATCAGCCCCAGCATTTT. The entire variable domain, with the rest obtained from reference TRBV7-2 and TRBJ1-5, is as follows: GAGVSQSPSNKVTEKGKDVELRCDPISGHTALYWYRQSLGQGLEFLIYFQGNSAPDKSGLPSDRFSAERTGGSVSTLTIQRTQQEDSAVYLCASNGQFNQPQHFGDGTRLSIL.

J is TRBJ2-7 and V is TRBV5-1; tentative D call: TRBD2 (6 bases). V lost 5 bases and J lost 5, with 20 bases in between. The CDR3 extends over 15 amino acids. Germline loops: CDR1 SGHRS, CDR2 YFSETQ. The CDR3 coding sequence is TGCGCCAGCAGGGTGGGGTGGAGGGGAGCGAACGAGCAGTACTTC. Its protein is CASRVGWRGANEQYF.

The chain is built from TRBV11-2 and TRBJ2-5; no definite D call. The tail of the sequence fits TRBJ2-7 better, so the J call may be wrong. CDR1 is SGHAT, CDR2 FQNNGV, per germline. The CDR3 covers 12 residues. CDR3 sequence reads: CASSPDSYEQYF. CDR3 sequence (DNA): TGTGCCAGCAGCCCCGACTCCTACGAGCAGTACTTC.

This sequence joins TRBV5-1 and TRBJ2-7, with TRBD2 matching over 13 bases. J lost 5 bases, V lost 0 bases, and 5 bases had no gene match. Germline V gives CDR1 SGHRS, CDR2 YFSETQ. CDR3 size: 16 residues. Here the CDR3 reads CASSLGTSGRANEQYF. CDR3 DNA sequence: TGCGCCAGCAGCTTGGGGACTAGCGGGAGAGCTAACGAGCAGTACTTC.

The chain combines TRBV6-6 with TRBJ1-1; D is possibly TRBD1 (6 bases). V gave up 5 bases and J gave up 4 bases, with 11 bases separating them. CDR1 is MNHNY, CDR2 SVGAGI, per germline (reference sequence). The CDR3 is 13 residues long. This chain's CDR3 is CASSPRGGTEAFF. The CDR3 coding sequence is TGTGCCAGCAGTCCTCGAGGGGGCACTGAAGCTTTCTTT.

The CDR3 DNA is TGTGCCAGCAGTGACGGGGGGATACTCAGCACAGATACGCAGTATTTT. Translated, it gives CASSDGGILSTDTQYF. The chain joins TRBV2 to TRBJ2-3, with TRBD2 matching over 7 bases. Germline V gene data show CDR1 as SNHLY and CDR2 as FYNNEI. The CDR3 sequence is 16 residues long. Trimming removed 3 bases from V and 0 bases from J; junction bases left unmatched: 6.

This CDR3 reads CSVERLANNEQFF. CDR3 nucleotides: TGCAGCGTTGAAAGGCTAGCAAACAATGAGCAGTTCTTC. This rearrangement joins TRBV29-1 to TRBJ2-1; possible D gene TRBD2, 5 bases. Germline V gives CDR1 SQVTM, CDR2 ANQGSEA. The CDR3 has 13 residues. The germline V and J ends were trimmed by 2 bases and 5 bases, with 10 bases remaining between them.

This CDR3 is CASSVAGQQETQYF. CDR3 sequence (DNA): TGTGCCAGCAGCGTGGCGGGACAGCAAGAGACCCAGTACTTC. V usage is TRBV9 and J usage is TRBJ2-5; tentative D call: TRBD1 (7 bases). V lost 2 bases to trimming and J lost 2 bases, with 10 bases between them. Per the germline V gene, CDR1 is SGDLS and CDR2 is YYNGEE. This CDR3 has 14 amino acids.

The CDR3 loop is CASSPREGTSQETQYF. The CDR3 nucleotides are TGTGCCAGCAGCCCCAGGGAGGGGACTAGTCAAGAGACCCAGTACTTC. The V call is TRBV7-8, the J call TRBJ2-5, with 8 positions matching TRBD2. The CDR3 runs to 16 residues. Unmatched junction bases numbered 10, after V lost 5 bases and J lost 2 bases. The V gene's germline CDR1 is SGHVS and CDR2 FQNEAQ. The full variable domain, completed using reference TRBV7-8 and TRBJ2-5, is GAGVSQSPRYKVAKRGQDVALRCDPISGHVSLFWYQQALGQGPEFLTYFQNEAQLDKSGLPSDRFFAERPEGSVSTLKIQRTQQEDSAVYLCASSPREGTSQETQYFGPGTRLLVL.

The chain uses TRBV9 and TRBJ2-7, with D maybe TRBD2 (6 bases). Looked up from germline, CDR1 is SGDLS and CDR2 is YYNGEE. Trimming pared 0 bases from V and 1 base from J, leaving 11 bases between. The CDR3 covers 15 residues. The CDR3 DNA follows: TGTGCCAGCAGCGTAGGGGGAGGCCTTTCCTACGAGCAGTACTTC. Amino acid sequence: CASSVGGGLSYEQYF.

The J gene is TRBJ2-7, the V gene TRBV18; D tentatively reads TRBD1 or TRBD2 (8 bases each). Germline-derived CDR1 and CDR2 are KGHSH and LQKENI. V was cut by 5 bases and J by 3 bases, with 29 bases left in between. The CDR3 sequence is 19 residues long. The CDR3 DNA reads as TGTGCCAGCTCAAGAACCAGGGGGCAACCAGCGGGGGATAACTACGAGCAGTACTTC. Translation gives CASSRTRGQPAGDNYEQYF. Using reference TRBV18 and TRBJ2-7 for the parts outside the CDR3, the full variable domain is NAGVMQNPRHLVRRRGQEARLRCSPMKGHSHVYWYRQLPEEGLKFMVYLQKENIIDESGMPKERFSAEFPKEGPSILRIQQVVRGDSAAYFCASSRTRGQPAGDNYEQYFGPGTRLTVT.

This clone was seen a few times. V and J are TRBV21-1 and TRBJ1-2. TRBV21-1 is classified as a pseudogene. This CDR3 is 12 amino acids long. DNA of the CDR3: TGTGCCAGAACCTTGGGATACTATGGCTACACCTTC. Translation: CARTLGYYGYTF.

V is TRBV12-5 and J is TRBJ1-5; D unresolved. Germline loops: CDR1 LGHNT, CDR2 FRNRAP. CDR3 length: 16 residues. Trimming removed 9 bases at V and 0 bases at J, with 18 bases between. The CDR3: CASLTRNPYSNQPQHF. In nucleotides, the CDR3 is TGTGCTAGCCTTACAAGAAACCCTTATAGCAATCAGCCCCAGCATTTT.

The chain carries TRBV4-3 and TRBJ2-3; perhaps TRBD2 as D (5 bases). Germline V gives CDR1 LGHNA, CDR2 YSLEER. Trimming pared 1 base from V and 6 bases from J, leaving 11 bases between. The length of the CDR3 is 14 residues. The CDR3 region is CASSQGGAADTQYF. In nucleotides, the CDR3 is TGCGCCAGCAGCCAAGGGGGAGCGGCGGATACGCAGTATTTT.

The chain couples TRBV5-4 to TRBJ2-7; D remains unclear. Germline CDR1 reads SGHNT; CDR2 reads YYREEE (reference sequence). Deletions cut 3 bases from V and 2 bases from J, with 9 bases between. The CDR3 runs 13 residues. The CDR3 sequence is CASSSSWTYEQYF. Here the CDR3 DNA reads TGTGCCAGCAGCTCGTCTTGGACCTACGAGCAGTACTTC. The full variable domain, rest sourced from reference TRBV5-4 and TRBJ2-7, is ETGVTQSPTHLIKTRGQQVTLRCSSQSGHNTVSWYQQALGQGPQFIFQYYREEENGRGNFPPRFSGLQFPNYSSELNVNALELDDSALYLCASSSSWTYEQYFGPGTRLTVT.

CDR3 bases: TGTGCCAGCTCACCACAGGGAAGCTGGGGGACAGATACGCAGTATTTT. Its protein is CASSPQGSWGTDTQYF. V usage is TRBV18 and J usage is TRBJ2-3; perhaps D is TRBD1 or TRBD2 (5 bases each). With 1 base removed from V and 3 bases from J, the gap between germline ends came to 14 bases. Looked up from germline, CDR1 is KGHSH and CDR2 is LQKENI. The CDR3 is 16 residues long.